A selection of T cell receptor beta chains follows, all from one sample in a study of blood T cell repertoires in COVID-19. The data were produced by immunoSEQ multiplex PCR, yet TCRdb's version contains in-frame clones alone and is incomplete. The sample lists over 200,000 clones; 87% were seen once. Input material: PBMCs or T cells enriched from blood (not recorded which). The receptors were gathered from a man aged 30 to 39 who had recovered from COVID-19. Each CDR3 is given with its conserved first and last residue. The D gene is left open where the match is weak. The listing skips clone size in some rows; elsewhere it reads once, few, many or a size class.

CDR3 DNA,CDR3 protein,V gene,D gene,J gene,clone size
TGTGCCAGCAGTTGGAAACCGGGACAGAGTGTGAATAGCAATCAGCCCCAGCATTTT,CASSWKPGQSVNSNQPQHF,TRBV6-2/TRBV6-3,TRBD1,TRBJ1-5,NA
TGTGCCAGCAGCCAGGACCGGGACAGGGCTTTCAACACTGAAGCTTTCTTT,CASSQDRDRAFNTEAFF,TRBV3-1/TRBV3-2,TRBD1,TRBJ1-1,NA
TGTGCCAGCAGCCCGATTCCCGGGACTAGCGGGGGCAAATCCTACGAGCAGTACTTC,CASSPIPGTSGGKSYEQYF,TRBV4-2,TRBD2,TRBJ2-7,NA
TGTGCCAGCAGTTTTCTAGCGGGAGGGGGGCCCGGGGAGCTGTTTTTT,CASSFLAGGGPGELFF,TRBV27,TRBD2,TRBJ2-2,once
TGTGCCAGCAGCTTACGAGGGAACTCCTACGAGCAGTACTTC,CASSLRGNSYEQYF,TRBV7-9,NA,TRBJ2-7,NA
TGTGCCAGCAGTTTAGCTCCAAGAGGGCCTTACGAGCAGTACTTC,CASSLAPRGPYEQYF,TRBV28,NA,TRBJ2-7,few
TGTGCCAGCGCGAGGTCGGGTTCCTATGGCTACACCTTC,CASARSGSYGYTF,TRBV14,NA,TRBJ1-2,NA
TGTGCCAGCAGCTTATCTGGTGGAGGGGTCTACGAGCAGTACTTC,CASSLSGGGVYEQYF,TRBV13,NA,TRBJ2-7,NA
TGTGCCAGCAGCGCTACTAGAGGTGCGGGCTACACCTTC,CASSATRGAGYTF,TRBV9,NA,TRBJ1-2,once
TGTGCCAGCAACCTCCGTCCCCGGGACTGGAACTATGGCTACACCTTC,CASNLRPRDWNYGYTF,TRBV5-6,NA,TRBJ1-2,NA
TGTGCCAGTAAGGTAGCGGGGGCGGGAGATACGCAGTATTTT,CASKVAGAGDTQYF,TRBV19,TRBD2,TRBJ2-3,few